A single sample gave rise to the 8 T cell receptor beta chains below, sequenced in a study of blood T cell repertoires in COVID-19. Method: immunoSEQ multiplex PCR; TCRdb's copy keeps in-frame clones and lacks some. This repertoire shows approximately 60,000 clones, approximately 82% found once; its top ten account for around 3.7%. Specimen: peripheral blood. The source of these receptors is a woman aged 80 or over with acute or convalescent COVID-19.

This chain links TRBV3-1 (or the pseudogene TRBV3-2) with TRBJ1-1, with no clear D. Trimming pared 0 bases from V and 2 bases from J, leaving 16 bases between. The CDR3 runs to 17 residues. Germline V CDR1 and CDR2: LGHDT, YNNKEL (reference sequence). Here the CDR3 reads CASSQEGTDPINTEAFF. DNA of the CDR3: TGTGCCAGCAGCCAAGAAGGAACAGATCCGATCAACACTGAAGCTTTCTTT.

This chain links TRBV30 with TRBJ2-7, with D unresolved. The CDR3 has 13 amino acids. With 1 base removed from V and 3 bases from J, the gap between germline ends came to 10 bases. Germline CDR1 is GTSNPN and CDR2 is SVGIG (reference sequence). Here the CDR3 DNA reads TGTGCCTGGAGTGCCCAAAAAAACTACGAGCAGTACTTC. Protein product: CAWSAQKNYEQYF.

The chain carries TRBV7-3 and TRBJ2-5, with 9 nucleotides matching TRBD1. Looked up from germline, CDR1 is SGHTA and CDR2 is FQGTGA. The junction had 0 bases not matched to a gene; V was cut back by 3 bases and J by 4 bases. The CDR3 runs to 13 residues. The CDR3 DNA reads as TGTGCCAGCAGCTTGACAGGGGGAGAGACCCAGTACTTC. Translation: CASSLTGGETQYF.

This clone showed up just once. The V call is TRBV5-1, the J call TRBJ2-7, with D tentatively TRBD2 (7 bases). The germline V gene encodes CDR1 SGHRS and CDR2 YFSETQ. The V gene lost 2 bases and the J gene lost 2 bases, with 14 bases spanning the gap. This CDR3 region has 15 residues. CDR3 sequence reads: CASSFGGQTTYEQYF. Here the CDR3 DNA reads TGCGCCAGCAGCTTCGGGGGGCAAACGACCTACGAGCAGTACTTC.

The DNA of the CDR3 is TGTGCCAGCAGTTCCCCCGTGAGCTCTGGAAACACCATATATTTT. Protein sequence: CASSSPVSSGNTIYF. This rearrangement joins TRBV6-5 to TRBJ1-3, with D unresolved. From germline, CDR1 is MNHEY and CDR2 SVGAGI. The CDR3 totals 15 residues. V was clipped by 4 bases and J by 0 bases, with 10 bases between them.

The chain couples TRBV6-4 to TRBJ2-3; 11 bases map to TRBD2. The germline V gene has CDR1 MRHNA and CDR2 SNTAGT. Losses at the gene ends were 5 bases for V and 0 bases for J; bases not matched to a gene: 4. The CDR3 extends over 16 amino acids. Here the CDR3 DNA reads TGTGCCAGCAGTACGACTAGCGGGGCTAGCACAGATACGCAGTATTTT. Translating gives CASSTTSGASTDTQYF.

This clone was found once. The rearrangement uses TRBV30 and TRBJ1-6; D is unclear. CDR1 GTSNPN and CDR2 SVGIG come from the germline V gene (reference sequence). The CDR3 sequence is 14 residues long. Trimming left V 0 bases short and J 9 bases short, with 12 bases between. CDR3 region: CAWSVSGRSSPLHF. The CDR3, as DNA: TGTGCCTGGAGTGTATCCGGGAGGAGTTCACCCCTCCACTTT.

The chain is built from TRBV7-2 and TRBJ1-1; TRBD1 matches at 9 bases. Germline CDR1 SGHTA, CDR2 FQGNSA. The trim removed 7 bases at V and 2 bases at J, leaving 11 bases unmatched. CDR3 length: 16 residues. The CDR3 DNA reads as TGTGCCAGCACCCTATCGAGGACAGGGGCAAACACTGAAGCTTTCTTT. Its protein product is CASTLSRTGANTEAFF.